The 16 T cell receptor beta chains presented below share a single source sample, sequenced in a study of shared clonotypes between healthy human individuals. Libraries were prepared by immunoSEQ multiplex PCR; TCRdb keeps only in-frame clonotypes and omits some of them. The profile shows over a million clones, 78% of them singletons. Sequenced material: memory CD4+ T cells from PBMCs. Subset indicated: CD45RA-negative fraction. The receptor source for this set is a man between 18 and 35 years old in good health. Some clones in this sample may be carry-over from other donors' samples.

The chain is built from TRBV28 and TRBJ1-4; D might be TRBD1 (5 bases). Germline CDR1 MDHEN, CDR2 SYDVKM. V gave up 6 bases and J gave up 6 bases, with 14 bases separating them. The CDR3 covers 14 residues. CDR3 in DNA: TGTGCCAGCAGCTTGGGCAGGGTGTATGAAAAACTGTTTTTT. Translated, it gives CASSLGRVYEKLFF.

This chain uses TRBV27 with TRBJ2-1; TRBD2 matches 9 bases. Germline-derived CDR1 and CDR2 are MNHEY and SMNVEV (reference sequence). V lost 7 bases and J lost 1; bases outside the gene matches: 5. The CDR3 covers 15 residues. The CDR3 reads CASNAGLASYNEQFF. In DNA form, the CDR3 reads TGTGCCAGCAACGCGGGACTAGCATCCTACAATGAGCAGTTCTTC.

The CDR3 nucleotides are TGTGCCAGCAGCCAAAGCGGGGGACGGGCAGATACGCAGTATTTT. This gives the protein CASSQSGGRADTQYF. The chain joins TRBV13 to TRBJ2-3; TRBD2 aligns across 8 bases. The CDR3 spans 15 residues. Germline CDR1 PRHDT, CDR2 FYEKMQ (reference sequence). The V and J ends lost 5 bases and 4 bases, in that order; junction bases with no gene match: 8.

The V call is TRBV7-3, the J call TRBJ2-2, with no clear D. The CDR3 extends over 14 amino acids. Germline CDR1 is SGHTA and CDR2 is FQGTGA. V lost 4 bases to trimming and J lost 2 bases, with 8 bases between them. The CDR3 reads CASSSRSNTGELFF. The CDR3, as DNA: TGTGCCAGCAGCTCCCGGAGCAACACCGGGGAGCTGTTTTTT.

Comments on this clone: Different DNA sequences within this sample yield the same CDR3. The chain uses TRBV5-1 and TRBJ1-5; the D is unclear. CDR1 and CDR2 (germline): SGHRS, YFSETQ. Trimming removed 0 bases at V and 5 bases at J, with 6 bases between. This CDR3 contains 13 residues. CDR3 region: CASSLASDQPQHF. The CDR3 DNA follows: TGCGCCAGCAGCTTGGCATCGGATCAGCCCCAGCATTTT.

Concerning this clone: It is likely a read error: a sequence one base away is far more abundant. The CDR3, as DNA: TGTGCCAGCAGCTTGGACAGGGGCCAGCCCCAGCATTTT. Translated, it gives CASSLDRGQPQHF. The V and J genes are TRBV5-4 and TRBJ1-5; 7 bases map to TRBD1. V trimming: 0 bases; J trimming: 7 bases; junction bases outside the gene matches: 1. The CDR3 length is 13 residues. Germline V gene sequence: CDR1 SGHNT, CDR2 YYREEE (reference sequence).

The V and J genes are TRBV15 and TRBJ1-5; D not certain. CDR3 length equals 13 residues. Germline V gene data show CDR1 as LNHNV and CDR2 as YYDKDF (reference sequence). Trimming shortened V by 4 bases and J by 0 bases, and 4 bases separated the two germline ends. CDR3 nucleotides: TGTGCCACCAGCATTACTAGCAATCAGCCCCAGCATTTT. This codes for CATSITSNQPQHF. The full variable domain, completed using reference TRBV15 and TRBJ1-5, is DAMVIQNPRYQVTQFGKPVTLSCSQTLNHNVMYWYQQKSSQAPKLLFHYYDKDFNNEADTPDNFQSRRPNTSFCFLDIRSPGLGDTAMYLCATSITSNQPQHFGDGTRLSIL.

The chain joins TRBV28 to TRBJ1-1, with D tentatively TRBD1 (5 bases). CDR1 MDHEN and CDR2 SYDVKM come from the germline V gene. The V and J ends lost 3 bases and 5 bases respectively, with 16 bases between them. CDR3 length: 15 residues. The CDR3 spells CASSFLGARGTEAFF. The CDR3, as DNA: TGTGCCAGCAGTTTTCTTGGGGCACGAGGGACTGAAGCTTTCTTT.

In its sample, this clone was seen a few times. The rearrangement joins TRBV6-1 to TRBJ2-5; 7 bases align to TRBD1. This CDR3 region has 15 residues. The germline V gene has CDR1 MNHNS and CDR2 SASEGT. The V segment lost 6 bases and the J segment 0 bases; nucleotides outside the gene matches: 7. The CDR3 DNA sequence: TGTGCCAGCAGCGAGGGACAGCCGAACCAAGAGACCCAGTACTTC. This translates into CASSEGQPNQETQYF.

The chain uses TRBV9 and TRBJ1-2; TRBD1 agrees at 7 bases. The CDR3 has 13 residues. Per the germline V gene, CDR1 is SGDLS and CDR2 is YYNGEE. The ends lost 4 bases at V and 6 bases at J; junction bases unmatched: 6. The CDR3 bases are TGTGCCAGCAGCCCAGAGGGGGCGCATGGCTACACCTTC. Its translation is CASSPEGAHGYTF.

This chain links TRBV18 with TRBJ2-7, with 10 positions matching TRBD1. CDR1 is KGHSH, CDR2 LQKENI, per germline. The CDR3 extends over 14 amino acids. Trimming cost V 3 bases and J 4 bases; bases outside gene matches: 3. The CDR3 DNA is TGTGCCAGCTCACCGGGGACAGGGGTATACGAGCAGTACTTC. Its protein product is CASSPGTGVYEQYF.

This clone came up a few times. Compared with germline, one end of the junction differs, possibly owing to a read error. The chain joins TRBV7-2 to TRBJ2-5, with TRBD1 identical over 7 bases. This CDR3 spans 14 amino acids. Germline CDR1 SGHTA, CDR2 FQGNSA. The CDR3 sequence: CVSSSNRGKETQYF. CDR3 coding DNA: TGTGTCAGCAGCTCAAACAGGGGTAAAGAGACCCAGTACTTC.

The chain has TRBV5-1 and TRBJ2-3, with no clear D. The V gene's germline CDR1 is SGHRS and CDR2 YFSETQ. V was cut by 1 base and J by 1 base, with 7 bases left in between. The CDR3 sequence is 14 residues long. The CDR3 bases are TGCGCCAGCAGCTTGAAACCCGGCACAGATACGCAGTATTTT. The encoded protein is CASSLKPGTDTQYF. The full variable domain, its missing parts supplied by reference TRBV5-1 and TRBJ2-3, is KAGVTQTPRYLIKTRGQQVTLSCSPISGHRSVSWYQQTPGQGLQFLFEYFSETQRNKGNFPGRFSGRQFSNSRSEMNVSTLELGDSALYLCASSLKPGTDTQYFGPGTRLTVL.

Concerning this clone: The same CDR3 is also encoded by other DNA sequences in this sample. This chain joins TRBV7-9 and TRBJ1-2; 8 bases align to TRBD1. Germline CDR1 reads SEHNR; CDR2 reads FQNEAQ (reference sequence). Losses at the gene ends were 5 bases for V and 7 bases for J; bases not matched to a gene: 9. The CDR3 sequence is 14 residues long. The CDR3 sequence: CASSLGQGEGGYTF. Written as DNA, the CDR3 is TGTGCCAGCAGCCTAGGACAGGGAGAGGGTGGCTACACCTTC.

This clone appeared many times. This rearrangement joins TRBV5-4 to TRBJ2-7, with D perhaps matching TRBD1 (7 bases). This CDR3 spans 15 amino acids. Trimming cost V 1 base and J 2 bases, with 13 bases left between them. Germline V gives CDR1 SGHNT, CDR2 YYREEE (reference sequence). CDR3 DNA sequence: TGTGCCAGCAGCTTGAGGGGCAGGGGGGCCTACGAGCAGTACTTC. This sequence encodes CASSLRGRGAYEQYF. Looking up the rest from reference TRBV5-4 and TRBJ2-7 gives the full variable domain: ETGVTQSPTHLIKTRGQQVTLRCSSQSGHNTVSWYQQALGQGPQFIFQYYREEENGRGNFPPRFSGLQFPNYSSELNVNALELDDSALYLCASSLRGRGAYEQYFGPGTRLTVT.

The chain has TRBV5-1 and TRBJ2-1; TRBD2 is a possible D gene (6 bases). The V and J ends lost 4 bases and 9 bases respectively, with 14 bases between them. Per germline, CDR1 SGHRS and CDR2 YFSETQ. The CDR3 runs to 13 residues. The CDR3 region has the DNA TGCGCCAGCAGCCCCGTGTGGGGAGGTGAGCAGTTCTTC. It yields the protein CASSPVWGGEQFF.